The 17 T cell receptor beta chains below were found in one sample sequenced in a study of blood T cells in healthy people across ages. Alongside a J-beta primer mix, a sample-barcoded 5' primer served in a second PCR lasting roughly 6 to 12 cycles. A single record per CDR3 protein comes from TCRdb applying MiXCR to the 5' RACE reads. The sample consists of a few hundred thousand distinct CDR3 sequences, over 45% of them appearing once. Input material: blood. The receptors originated from a man aged 55-75 years in good health.

Notes on this clonotype: The junction differs from germline at one of its ends, possibly a read error. The rearrangement links TRBV6-6 to TRBJ2-1, with D tentatively TRBD1 (6 bases). In germline, CDR1 is MNHNY, CDR2 SVGAGI (reference sequence). The CDR3 runs 14 residues. DNA for the CDR3: TGTGCCAGCAGTTACTCACAACAGGGCAATGAGCGGTTCTTC. Protein: CASSYSQQGNERFF.

In DNA form, the CDR3 reads TGTGCCAGCAGCGTCCTAGGGGACCGGAGCGAAGCTTTCTTT. It translates to CASSVLGDRSEAFF. J is TRBJ1-1 and V is TRBV9, with TRBD1 as a possible D gene (5 bases). The germline CDR1 and CDR2 sequences are SGDLS and YYNGEE. The length of the CDR3 is 14 residues. V shed 2 bases and J shed 8 bases, with 16 bases lying between them.

This clonotype came up many times. This chain connects TRBV27 to TRBJ1-2, with D uncertain. Germline V gene data show CDR1 as MNHEY and CDR2 as SMNVEV (reference sequence). This CDR3 comprises 14 residues. V was pared by 0 bases and J by 7 bases, with 12 bases between. The CDR3 DNA reads TGTGCCAGCAGTTTATCGGTCGGGATAGGTGGCTACACCTTC. It encodes CASSLSVGIGGYTF.

This chain joins TRBV9 and TRBJ2-1; TRBD2 matches at 12 bases. Trimming removed 4 bases from V and 0 bases from J; junction bases left unmatched: 8. Per the germline V gene, CDR1 is SGDLS and CDR2 is YYNGEE. The CDR3 is made up of 18 amino acids. The CDR3 region has the DNA TGTGCCAGCAGCTCCGGGACTAGCGGGCTGAGCTCCTACAATGAGCAGTTCTTC. Its translation: CASSSGTSGLSSYNEQFF.

The chain recombines TRBV20-1 with TRBJ2-1, with 8 bases identical to TRBD2. V dropped 1 base and J dropped 0; count of bases not matched to a gene: 11. There are 18 residues in the CDR3. Germline V gene sequence: CDR1 DFQATT, CDR2 SNEGSKA (reference sequence). The CDR3 sequence is CSARVGGRGGSSYNEQFF. CDR3 nucleotide sequence: TGCAGTGCTAGAGTGGGGGGTCGGGGGGGGAGCTCCTACAATGAGCAGTTCTTC.

The V and J genes are TRBV5-5 and TRBJ2-5; 9 bases fit TRBD1. This CDR3 region has 15 residues. The V gene end was trimmed by 4 bases and the J gene end by 5 bases; junction bases not matched to a gene: 9. CDR1 and CDR2 from the germline V gene are SGHKS and YYEKEE (reference sequence). The CDR3 sequence is CASSDGQGSGETQYF. The CDR3 DNA reads as TGTGCCAGCAGCGATGGACAGGGGAGTGGGGAGACCCAGTACTTC.

The rearrangement links TRBV27 to TRBJ2-3; 8 positions agree with TRBD1. Germline V gene lookup returns CDR1 MNHEY and CDR2 SMNVEV (reference sequence). This CDR3 contains 14 residues. With V trimmed by 4 bases and J by 4 bases, 4 bases remained unmatched. The CDR3 spells CASSSRGRPDTQYF. In nucleotides, the CDR3 is TGTGCCAGCAGTTCCAGGGGGCGCCCAGATACGCAGTATTTT.

V usage is TRBV5-1 and J usage is TRBJ2-3; D is possibly TRBD1 (6 bases). The CDR3 contains 15 residues. The germline CDR1 and CDR2 sequences are SGHRS and YFSETQ. V lost 9 bases and J lost 5, with 22 bases in between. The CDR3 DNA is TGCGCCACCGACCTGGGGACATCGCATGGAGATACGCAGTATTTT. Amino acid sequence: CATDLGTSHGDTQYF.

In the case of this clonotype: At one of its ends the junction is not consistent with the germline gene, which may arise from a read error. The chain links TRBV4-1 to TRBJ1-6; D unclear. In germline, CDR1 is MGHRA, CDR2 YSYEKL. CDR3 size: 16 residues. Written as DNA, the CDR3 is TGCGTCAGCAGCCAAAGGACGGAGATTTATAATTCACCCCTCCACTTT. Protein sequence: CVSSQRTEIYNSPLHF.

The chain combines TRBV20-1 with TRBJ2-7, with TRBD2 identical over 11 bases. The CDR3 totals 14 residues. V lost 4 bases, J lost 3 bases, and 5 bases stayed unmatched. Germline V gene data show CDR1 as DFQATT and CDR2 as SNEGSKA (reference sequence). The CDR3 spells CSAKRLAGNYEQYF. The CDR3 bases are TGCAGTGCTAAAAGACTAGCGGGGAACTACGAGCAGTACTTC.

The V call is TRBV12-3 or TRBV12-4, the J call TRBJ2-7, with 7 bases aligning to TRBD1. The CDR3 runs to 14 residues. Trimming at V came to 7 bases and at J to 6 bases, leaving 12 bases not matched to a gene. The chain's CDR3 is CASKKGAAVGEQYF. CDR3 DNA: TGTGCCAGCAAGAAGGGGGCCGCGGTAGGCGAGCAGTACTTC.

This clonotype was seen more than once but under ten times. The gene calls are TRBV20-1 and TRBJ1-1; D remains ambiguous. Deletions cut 6 bases from V and 1 base from J, with 15 bases between. The germline CDR1 and CDR2 sequences are DFQATT and SNEGSKA (reference sequence). This CDR3 comprises 14 residues. Here the CDR3 DNA reads TGCAGTGCCAGGCCCTCCGGGAGGAACACTGAAGCTTTCTTT. This codes for CSARPSGRNTEAFF.

Remarks on this clonotype: The junction departs from germline at one end; a sequencing error may be responsible. V and J are TRBV5-1 and TRBJ2-1, with D possibly being TRBD1 or TRBD2 (7 bases each). The J call could be wrong; TRBJ2-7 is a better fit for the DNA end. The CDR3 runs 16 residues. Germline-derived CDR1 and CDR2 are SGHRS and YFSETQ. As DNA, the CDR3 is TGCGCCAGCAACTTGGCCCCTCAGGGGGGGACCCTCGAGCAGTACTTC. This sequence encodes CASNLAPQGGTLEQYF.

CDR3 region: CASSKEGGPSYEQYF. The CDR3 DNA reads TGTGCCAGCAGCAAAGAGGGGGGGCCCTCCTACGAGCAGTACTTC. The chain carries TRBV21-1 and TRBJ2-7; TRBD1, the table's D call, was not compared with the DNA. TRBV21-1 is a listed pseudogene. The CDR3 length is 15 residues.

This clonotype was recorded once. The chain links TRBV28 to TRBJ1-5; D is perhaps TRBD1 (5 bases). The germline V gene encodes CDR1 MDHEN and CDR2 SYDVKM. This CDR3 has 15 amino acids. Trimming stripped 3 bases from V and 2 bases from J, with 11 bases between. CDR3 sequence: CASSLAAGCNQPQHF. Here the CDR3 DNA reads TGTGCCAGCAGTTTGGCCGCAGGGTGCAATCAGCCCCAGCATTTT.

This clonotype was picked up a small number of times. V and J are TRBV5-1 and TRBJ1-6; TRBD1 matches 8 bases. The V segment lost 4 bases and the J segment 8 bases; nucleotides outside the gene matches: 8. The length of the CDR3 is 15 residues. The germline V gene has CDR1 SGHRS and CDR2 YFSETQ. This CDR3 is CASSTQGTGYSPLHF. The CDR3 nucleotides read TGCGCCAGCAGCACACAGGGGACAGGTTATTCACCCCTCCACTTT.

This clonotype has more than one count but fewer than ten. The chain joins TRBV10-3 to TRBJ2-3; the D gene is possibly TRBD2 (9 bases). The CDR3 covers 17 residues. Germline V gives CDR1 ENHRY, CDR2 SYGVKD. The V gene lost 6 bases and the J gene lost 5 bases, with 24 bases spanning the gap. Here the CDR3 reads CAIRPGQGSSGGDTQYF. The CDR3 bases are TGTGCCATCAGGCCCGGACAGGGAAGTAGCGGGGGAGATACGCAGTATTTT.